Listed below are T cell receptor beta chains from one sample, sequenced in a study of cytomegalovirus exposure and HLA in healthy donors. Assay used: immunoSEQ multiplex PCR; TCRdb lists only in-frame clones, some missing. The table has about 160,000 clones, 80% to 90% seen once. The source material was PBMCs. Source of these receptors: a woman in her late teens or twenties in good health and CMV-seronegative. The CDR3 runs from the conserved cysteine through the conserved F or W. D genes are given only for firm matches. Clone sizes are given selectively: once, few, many, or a class where the clone is expanded.

.,TRBV7-9,TRBJ2-7,.,CASSLSGQSYEQYF,TGTGCCAGCAGCTTATCTGGACAATCCTACGAGCAGTACTTC
few,TRBV27,TRBJ2-3,TRBD2,CASKSETSGTQGTQYF,TGTGCCAGCAAGTCAGAGACTAGCGGGACCCAAGGTACGCAGTATTTT
.,TRBV7-9,TRBJ1-1,.,CASSSVPEAFF,TGTGCCAGCAGCTCGGTTCCTGAAGCTTTCTTT
.,TRBV30,TRBJ1-2,.,CAWSPRGEFGYTF,TGTGCCTGGAGTCCCCGGGGGGAATTTGGCTACACCTTC
.,TRBV6-6,TRBJ2-6,.,CASRGTTGTGANVLTF,TGTGCCAGCAGAGGGACCACAGGGACCGGGGCCAACGTCCTGACTTTC
.,TRBV29-1,TRBJ2-7,TRBD1,CSVDRTGSRYEQYF,TGCAGCGTTGACCGGACAGGGTCTCGCTACGAGCAGTACTTC
once,TRBV5-6,TRBJ2-3,TRBD1,CASSTGGTDTQYF,TGTGCCAGCAGTACAGGGGGCACAGATACGCAGTATTTT
few,TRBV7-8,TRBJ1-1,.,CASSHPQGTEAFF,TGTGCCAGCAGCCATCCTCAGGGGACTGAAGCTTTCTTT
.,TRBV19,TRBJ2-3,TRBD1,CASSIMWDRGLTDTQYF,TGTGCCAGTAGTATAATGTGGGACAGGGGCCTCACAGATACGCAGTATTTT
.,TRBV7-9,TRBJ2-1,TRBD2,CASSSGLAGVNEQFF,TGTGCCAGCAGCTCTGGACTAGCGGGAGTGAATGAGCAGTTCTTC
.,TRBV11-2,TRBJ2-2,.,CASSLVGVAGELFF,TGTGCCAGCAGCTTAGTTGGTGTAGCCGGGGAGCTGTTTTTT
.,TRBV7-9,TRBJ2-1,TRBD1,CASSPGTGDYNEQFF,TGTGCCAGCAGCCCCGGGACAGGGGACTACAATGAGCAGTTCTTC
once,TRBV6-5,TRBJ2-7,TRBD1,CASRQGRSSSEQYF,TGTGCCAGTCGACAGGGGAGATCTTCAAGCGAGCAGTACTTC
.,TRBV5-1,TRBJ2-7,TRBD2,CASSSDSGTSSYEQYF,TGCGCCAGCAGCTCTGATTCCGGGACTAGCTCCTACGAGCAGTACTTC
.,TRBV27,TRBJ2-7,TRBD1,CASSPGQGADEQYF,TGTGCCAGCAGTCCCGGACAGGGAGCCGACGAGCAGTACTTC
.,TRBV11-3,TRBJ1-1,.,CASSLDREEAFF,TGTGCCAGCAGCTTAGACCGGGAAGAAGCTTTCTTT
.,TRBV27,TRBJ2-7,TRBD2,CASSLTGTSGIQLGEQYF,TGTGCCAGCAGTTTGACTGGGACTAGCGGAATACAGCTCGGCGAGCAGTACTTC
.,TRBV2,TRBJ1-5,.,CASRTGSQPQHF,TGTGCCAGCCGAACAGGATCTCAGCCCCAGCATTTT
.,TRBV5-4,TRBJ2-3,.,CASTRTVLDTDTQYF,TGTGCCAGCACCCGGACTGTTCTTGACACAGATACGCAGTATTTT
.,TRBV7-6,TRBJ2-7,.,CASSLEGGRVYEQYF,TGTGCCAGCAGCTTAGAGGGGGGGAGGGTCTACGAGCAGTACTTC
.,TRBV21-1,TRBJ2-6,.,CASSPRTVSSGANVLTF,TGTGCCAGCAGCCCAAGGACAGTAAGCTCTGGGGCCAACGTCCTGACTTTC
few,TRBV19,TRBJ1-2,TRBD1,CASRPPGGGGGYTF,TGTGCCAGTAGGCCCCCCGGAGGGGGCGGTGGCTACACCTTC
.,TRBV11-2,TRBJ2-5,TRBD1,CASSFWNRDREETQYF,TGTGCCAGCAGCTTTTGGAACCGGGACAGGGAGGAGACCCAGTACTTC
.,TRBV13,TRBJ1-5,.,CASTVQSYRQSVDNQPQHF,TGTGCCAGCACGGTACAGTCGTACCGACAGTCGGTTGACAATCAGCCCCAGCATTTT
once,TRBV2,TRBJ2-2,TRBD2,CASSGTAGGDPGELFF,TGTGCCAGCAGCGGGACGGCGGGGGGCGATCCCGGGGAGCTGTTTTTT
.,TRBV6-5,TRBJ1-1,.,CASSPGMTEAFF,TGTGCCAGCAGCCCCGGGATGACTGAAGCTTTCTTT
few,TRBV7-9,TRBJ2-1,TRBD1,CASSLSGTGLGHEQFF,TGTGCCAGCAGCTTATCCGGGACAGGGCTGGGACATGAGCAGTTCTTC
.,TRBV28,TRBJ1-2,.,CASSWTANYGYTF,TGTGCCAGCAGTTGGACAGCTAACTATGGCTACACCTTC
once,TRBV11-2,TRBJ2-1,TRBD2,CASSFQAGAVNEQFF,TGTGCCAGCAGCTTCCAAGCGGGAGCGGTCAATGAGCAGTTCTTC
.,TRBV7-8,TRBJ2-5,TRBD2,CASSLGWGGLQETQYF,TGTGCCAGCAGCTTAGGATGGGGGGGACTACAAGAGACCCAGTACTTC
.,TRBV6-5,TRBJ2-5,.,CASSHLAREQETQYF,TGTGCCAGCAGTCATCTGGCCAGGGAACAAGAGACCCAGTACTTC
few,TRBV4-2,TRBJ2-3,TRBD2,CASSQEWREGGTDTQYF,TGTGCCAGCAGCCAAGAGTGGCGGGAGGGTGGTACAGATACGCAGTATTTT
few,TRBV28,TRBJ2-1,.,CASSPRWYEQFF,TGTGCCAGCAGTCCCAGGTGGTATGAGCAGTTCTTC
once,TRBV7-9,TRBJ2-5,TRBD2,CASSPPPGLADLGRETQYF,TGTGCCAGCAGCCCACCCCCGGGACTAGCGGATCTCGGGAGAGAGACCCAGTACTTC
.,TRBV21-1,TRBJ2-6,.,CASSKDECSGANVLTF,TGTGCCAGCAGCAAAGATGAGTGCTCTGGGGCCAACGTCCTGACTTTC
.,TRBV18,TRBJ2-7,TRBD2,CASSPGREATYEQYF,TGTGCCAGCTCACCAGGGCGGGAGGCTACCTACGAGCAGTACTTC
few,TRBV11-2,TRBJ1-1,.,CASSLGYRNTEAFF,TGTGCCAGCAGCTTAGGTTACAGAAACACTGAAGCTTTCTTT
.,TRBV5-1,TRBJ2-1,.,CASSMSGGSYNEQFF,TGCGCCAGCAGCATGAGCGGAGGCTCCTACAATGAGCAGTTCTTC
.,TRBV15,TRBJ2-7,TRBD1,CATSRLTGTGSFYEQYF,TGTGCCACCAGCAGGTTGACCGGGACAGGGAGTTTCTACGAGCAGTACTTC
.,TRBV9,TRBJ2-3,.,CASSVEPKSYTQYF,TGTGCCAGCAGCGTAGAACCCAAGAGTTATACGCAGTATTTT